This is a list of T cell receptor beta chains from one sample in a study of blood T cell repertoires in COVID-19. Assay used: immunoSEQ multiplex PCR; TCRdb lists only in-frame clones, some missing. The table has 100,000 to 150,000 clones, 81% seen once; the top ten hold under 4.5%. Sequences were obtained from peripheral blood. These receptors were taken from a woman aged 45-65 years with acute or convalescent COVID-19. Both conserved end residues are part of each CDR3. D genes are given only for firm matches. Part of the rows lack a size; the others show once, few, many or a class for expanded clones.

v_call	j_call	clone_size	d_call	cdr3_nt	cdr3_aa
TRBV3-1/TRBV3-2	TRBJ1-4	.	.	TGTGCCAGCAGCCAAGCGGGCCAGGGTAATGAAAAACTGTTTTTT	CASSQAGQGNEKLFF
TRBV11-2	TRBJ1-4	.	.	TGTGCCAGCAGCTTTGTAACAGGGAGACGGGAAGAAAAACTGTTTTTT	CASSFVTGRREEKLFF
TRBV12-3/TRBV12-4	TRBJ2-1	once	.	TGTGCCAGCACCAACAGAGATGAGCAGTTCTTC	CASTNRDEQFF
TRBV11-3	TRBJ2-2	.	.	TGTGCCAGCAGCTTAGATCAACAGGGTGGTACCGGGGAGCTGTTTTTT	CASSLDQQGGTGELFF
TRBV5-1	TRBJ2-7	.	TRBD1	TGCGCCAGCAGCACTGGGACAGGCCGGACCTACGAGCAGTACTTC	CASSTGTGRTYEQYF
TRBV12-3/TRBV12-4	TRBJ1-2	few	.	TGTGCCAGCTCTGAAGCGGGTAACTATGGCTACACCTTC	CASSEAGNYGYTF
TRBV5-5	TRBJ1-2	.	TRBD1	TGTGCCAGCAGACGGGACAGGGGGGACTCTGGCTACACCTTC	CASRRDRGDSGYTF
TRBV3-1/TRBV3-2	TRBJ2-7	.	TRBD2	TGTGCCAGCAGCCGGCAGGGGACTAGCGGTCCCTACGAGCAGTACTTC	CASSRQGTSGPYEQYF
TRBV5-1	TRBJ1-4	.	TRBD1	TGCGCCAGCAGCTACACTACAGGGGCCTCTAATGAAAAACTGTTTTTT	CASSYTTGASNEKLFF
TRBV5-4	TRBJ2-1	once	.	TGTGCCAGCAGCTTTACAGACTACAATGAGCAGTTCTTC	CASSFTDYNEQFF
TRBV7-3	TRBJ1-1	.	.	TGTGCCAGCAGCTCAAACAGGGATGCTGAAGCTTTCTTT	CASSSNRDAEAFF
TRBV5-4	TRBJ2-6	.	.	TGTGCCAGCAGCTTGGCCGCAGGAAGCTCTGGGGCCAACGTCCTGACTTTC	CASSLAAGSSGANVLTF
TRBV7-9	TRBJ1-1	.	.	TGTGCCAGCAGCTTAGCGCGGGGGGGTAAAGCTTTCTTT	CASSLARGGKAFF
TRBV6-2/TRBV6-3	TRBJ1-3	.	.	TGTGCCAGCAGTTACTCGCAGGCGAGCTCTGGAAACACCATATATTTT	CASSYSQASSGNTIYF
TRBV5-4	TRBJ2-5	.	TRBD1	TGTGCCAGCAGCTTCGGACAGGGGCTCCAAGAGACCCAGTACTTC	CASSFGQGLQETQYF
TRBV7-9	TRBJ2-7	once	TRBD2	TGTGCCAGCAGCTTAGGGACTAGCTGGCACGAGCAGTACTTC	CASSLGTSWHEQYF
TRBV18	TRBJ1-2	.	.	TGTGCCAGCTCACCCCAAAACGCGGGGAATTGGTTAACCTTC	CASSPQNAGNWLTF
TRBV7-3	TRBJ1-4	.	.	TGTGCCAGCAGCTTTATCCGGGACAAGGGTAATGAAAAACTGTTTTTT	CASSFIRDKGNEKLFF
TRBV2	TRBJ1-2	.	.	TGTGCCAGCGGTCACGGAACGGGGGGCTACACCTTC	CASGHGTGGYTF
TRBV10-3	TRBJ2-7	.	TRBD1	TGTGCCATCAAACCGGACAGGGTGTTTGGCTACGAGCAGTACTTC	CAIKPDRVFGYEQYF
TRBV5-8	TRBJ2-2	once	.	TGTGCCAGCACAAGGGAGCTGTTTTTT	CASTRELFF
TRBV19	TRBJ1-4	.	.	TGTGCCAGTATCGGGACTGAGGAGGCCGGTGAAAAACTGTTTTTT	CASIGTEEAGEKLFF
TRBV19	TRBJ1-2	.	TRBD1	TGTGCCAGTGCCTCAGGGGGCGCAGGCTATGGCTACACCTTC	CASASGGAGYGYTF
TRBV7-6	TRBJ2-7	.	TRBD1	TGTGCCAGCAGCTTACCGTTAGGGGGCGACGAGCAGTACTTC	CASSLPLGGDEQYF
TRBV5-1	TRBJ1-6	once	.	TGCGCCAGCAGAACTAACATTAATTCACCCCTCCACTTT	CASRTNINSPLHF
TRBV12-3/TRBV12-4	TRBJ1-5	once	.	TGTGCCAGCAGTTTATTGGGGAGTCAGCCCCAGCATTTT	CASSLLGSQPQHF
TRBV5-8	TRBJ1-4	.	TRBD1	TGTGCCAGCAGCCCCCGTGACAGGGGGCGGGCGCCGGAAAAACTGTTTTTT	CASSPRDRGRAPEKLFF
TRBV3-1/TRBV3-2	TRBJ2-1	.	TRBD2	TGTGCCAGCACCCCTAGGGCGTTAGCGGGAGTCGAGCAGTTCTTC	CASTPRALAGVEQFF
TRBV2	TRBJ1-6	.	TRBD1	TGTGCCAGCAGTGGACAGGGGACTTCACCCCTCCACTTT	CASSGQGTSPLHF
TRBV7-3	TRBJ2-1	.	TRBD2	TGTGCCAGCAGCTTAGAAAGCGGGGAGTTCAATGAGCAGTTCTTC	CASSLESGEFNEQFF
TRBV6-5	TRBJ1-1	few	.	TGTGCCAGCAGAGATGCAGGAAGCACTGAAGCTTTCTTT	CASRDAGSTEAFF
TRBV10-1	TRBJ2-7	.	TRBD2	TGCGCCAGCAGTGAGTCGGGAGGGCCCCACGAGCAGTACTTC	CASSESGGPHEQYF
TRBV6-2/TRBV6-3	TRBJ1-2	.	.	TGTGCCAGCAGTTACTCGGCAGGATTCGACTATGGCTACACCTTC	CASSYSAGFDYGYTF
TRBV28	TRBJ2-1	once	.	TGTGCCAGCGTCAACAGGGATACAACCTACAATGAGCAGTTCTTC	CASVNRDTTYNEQFF
TRBV28	TRBJ2-7	.	TRBD2	TGTGCCAGCAGTTTATTTGCTAGCGGGGGGTACGAGCAGTACTTC	CASSLFASGGYEQYF
TRBV7-9	TRBJ2-1	.	TRBD2	TGTGCCAGCAGGCAGGGAGCGGGGCGCGCGCAGGAGCAGTTCTTC	CASRQGAGRAQEQFF
TRBV25-1	TRBJ1-4	.	.	TGTGCCAGCAGTGGTTGGGGGGTTGGGCGTAATGAAAAACTGTTTTTT	CASSGWGVGRNEKLFF
TRBV19	TRBJ1-2	.	.	TGTGCCAGTAGTATGGGCACTAACTATGGCTACACCTTC	CASSMGTNYGYTF
TRBV5-1	TRBJ1-4	.	TRBD1	TGCGCCAGCAGCCCCCAACCGGGACAGGGTTATGAAAAACTGTTTTTT	CASSPQPGQGYEKLFF
TRBV28	TRBJ1-2	.	.	TGTGCCAGCAGTTTAGAACAGGGCCCTCGGGGCTACACCTTC	CASSLEQGPRGYTF
TRBV28	TRBJ2-1	.	TRBD2	TGTGCCAGCCGCCCTTGGGCTAGCGGAGGGGATGAGCAGTTCTTC	CASRPWASGGDEQFF
TRBV7-2	TRBJ1-2	few	.	TGTGCCAGCAGCCCCCAGTCGAGGACGGGGGGGTACACCTTC	CASSPQSRTGGYTF
TRBV7-9	TRBJ2-2	few	TRBD2	TGTGCCAGCAGCTTATTAGCGGGAGGAATTAACACCGGGGAGCTGTTTTTT	CASSLLAGGINTGELFF
TRBV20-1	TRBJ1-5	.	.	TGCAGTGCTAGTTCTGTTGGGCAGGGACTCAATCAGCCCCAGCATTTT	CSASSVGQGLNQPQHF
TRBV18	TRBJ2-1	.	TRBD2	TGTGCCAGCTCACCACTTAGCGGGGGGCCCTACAATGAGCAGTTCTTC	CASSPLSGGPYNEQFF
TRBV5-1	TRBJ2-5	.	.	TGCGCCAGCAGCTTGGGGGGGGGCGCCGGTGAGACCCAGTACTTC	CASSLGGGAGETQYF
TRBV28	TRBJ2-7	.	TRBD2	TGTGCCAGCAGTCTTTATAGCGGGGGGGTTTACTACGAGCAGTACTTC	CASSLYSGGVYYEQYF
TRBV10-2	TRBJ2-3	.	TRBD2	TGCGCCACCCTCGGAGCGGGAGTTGGAGATACGCAGTATTTT	CATLGAGVGDTQYF
TRBV4-2	TRBJ1-2	once	.	TGTGCCAGCAGCCAAGCTGTGGGACTTGAGAACCGTGGCTACACCTTC	CASSQAVGLENRGYTF
TRBV13	TRBJ2-1	.	TRBD2	TGTGCCAGCAGCCCCCGGGGACTAGCGGGAGGGCCCTCCTACAATGAGCAGTTCTTC	CASSPRGLAGGPSYNEQFF
TRBV4-2	TRBJ2-4	.	.	TGTGCCAGCAGCCAAGGGGAGACTAGTAACATTCAGTACTTC	CASSQGETSNIQYF
TRBV24-1	TRBJ2-7	.	TRBD1	TGTGCCACCAGTGATTCTGGGACAGGGGGTACGAGCTCCTACGAGCAGTACTTC	CATSDSGTGGTSSYEQYF
TRBV19	TRBJ2-6	few	.	TGTGCCAGTAGCACCAGGACAGTTTTCTCTGGGGCCAACGTCCTGACTTTC	CASSTRTVFSGANVLTF
TRBV5-1	TRBJ2-1	.	TRBD2	TGCGCCAGCAGCTTGCCCCTAGCGGGAGGACATGAGCAGTTCTTC	CASSLPLAGGHEQFF
TRBV6-5	TRBJ2-5	once	TRBD1	TGTGCCAGCGGAACAGGGGGCGGAAAGACCCAGTACTTC	CASGTGGGKTQYF
TRBV19	TRBJ1-2	.	.	TGTGCCAGTAGTATTACCCAGGGAGGGTATGGCTACACCTTC	CASSITQGGYGYTF
TRBV28	TRBJ1-3	.	.	TGTGCCAGCAGTCCACCGACAGGAAACACCATATATTTT	CASSPPTGNTIYF